Below are 5 T cell receptor beta chains sequenced from a single sample in a study of cytomegalovirus exposure and HLA in healthy donors. PCR involved 60 Vbeta and 13 Jbeta primers. Profiled with immunoSEQ multiplex PCR; TCRdb holds only in-frame clones, not every one. The sample includes over 150,000 clones, 70% to 80% of them seen just once. The specimen sequenced was PBMCs. These receptors were collected from a woman in her twenties or thirties in good health and CMV-seropositive.

V gene TRBV7-2 combines with J gene TRBJ2-3; a weak D match, TRBD1 (5 bases). This CDR3 has 16 amino acids. Per the germline V gene, CDR1 is SGHTA and CDR2 is FQGNSA. Trimming took 5 bases from V and 5 from J, leaving 20 bases between them. CDR3 coding DNA: TGTGCCAGCAGCCCCTTAAAGAAGGGGCTTGAAGATACGCAGTATTTT. Residues: CASSPLKKGLEDTQYF.

The genes are TRBV5-4 and TRBJ2-3, with unresolved D. Germline V lookup: CDR1 SGHNT, CDR2 YYREEE (reference sequence). V was pared by 2 bases and J by 2 bases, with 6 bases between. The CDR3 runs to 13 residues. The CDR3 sequence: CASSFGPTDTQYF. The CDR3 DNA is TGTGCCAGCAGCTTTGGGCCCACAGATACGCAGTATTTT.

This chain connects TRBV4-3 to TRBJ2-1; 9 bases match TRBD2. This CDR3 region has 17 residues. With 3 bases clipped from V and 5 bases from J, the junction kept 11 bases outside the gene matches. Germline assignment: CDR1 LGHNA and CDR2 YSLEER. CDR3 DNA sequence: TGCGCCAGCAGCCATCTGGGACTAGCTGGCCCTCACAATGAGCAGTTCTTC. Its protein product is CASSHLGLAGPHNEQFF.

V usage is TRBV11-2 and J usage is TRBJ2-7, with D unresolved. The CDR3 is made up of 14 amino acids. Trimming left V 4 bases short and J 3 bases short, with 13 bases between. The germline gives CDR1 SGHAT, CDR2 FQNNGV. The CDR3 is CASSSTLTRYEQYF. CDR3 nucleotide sequence: TGTGCCAGCAGCTCCACCCTGACTCGCTACGAGCAGTACTTC.

The V call is TRBV12-1, the J call TRBJ2-7; TRBD2, the table's D call, was not compared with the DNA. TRBV12-1 is assigned pseudogene status. CDR3 size: 16 residues. In nucleotides, the CDR3 is TGTGCCAGCAGCTCCGGACTAGCGGGAGTTGGATACGAGCAGTACTTC. Its translation is CASSSGLAGVGYEQYF.